The sequence of this T cell receptor (beta chain) was determined in a study of T cell responses to AZD1222 COVID-19 vaccine. Unmatched junction bases numbered 22, after V lost 4 bases and J lost 9 bases. Germline-derived CDR1 and CDR2 are MDHEN and SYDVKM. The CDR3 spans 19 residues. The protocol was immunoSEQ multiplex PCR, while the TCRdb copy is restricted to in-frame clones and leaves out a portion. The table shows fewer than 85,000 clones, with around 82% occurring only once. This clone turned up a few times. Sequencing used peripheral blood, obtained 28 days after the second AZD1222 dose. V usage is TRBV28 and J usage is TRBJ2-1, with 9 bases matching TRBD2. The TCR sequence derives from an adult who received the AZD1222 COVID-19 vaccine. CDR3: CASSSGLAGELFIFGEQFF. The CDR3 coding sequence is TGTGCCAGCAGTTCGGGGTTAGCGGGAGAGTTGTTTATTTTCGGTGAGCAGTTCTTC.